These 20 T cell receptor beta chains originate from one sample sequenced in a study of shared clonotypes between healthy human individuals. Using immunoSEQ multiplex PCR, the repertoire was profiled, and TCRdb retains in-frame clones only, with some absent. Among about 2.4 million clones listed, roughly 92% were seen once. The sample taken for sequencing was naive CD4+ T cells sorted from blood. Noted subset: CD45RA+ positively selected. These receptors all come from a man younger than 30 in good health.

V gene TRBV6-1 combines with J gene TRBJ1-6; the D is unclear. The CDR3 contains 14 residues. The germline V gene encodes CDR1 MNHNS and CDR2 SASEGT. V lost 6 bases and J lost 8, with 14 bases in between. CDR3 DNA: TGTGCCAGCAGACAAGTGGTAGGCCATTCACCCCTCCACTTT. This encodes CASRQVVGHSPLHF.

The V call is TRBV6-1, the J call TRBJ1-3; D is undetermined. V was shortened by 1 base and J by 0 bases, with 13 bases between the two germline ends. This CDR3 spans 17 amino acids. Looked up from germline, CDR1 is MNHNS and CDR2 is SASEGT. CDR3 DNA sequence: TGTGCCAGCAGTGAAGAGTATCCCGATTCCTCTGGAAACACCATATATTTT. Its protein is CASSEEYPDSSGNTIYF.

The rearrangement uses TRBV6-1 and TRBJ2-7; 7 bases fit TRBD1. Trimming took 6 bases from V and 2 from J; bases not matched to a gene: 7. The CDR3 totals 14 residues. Germline CDR1 and CDR2: MNHNS and SASEGT. The CDR3 spells CASRRDSAAYEQYF. CDR3 sequence (DNA): TGTGCCAGCAGGAGGGACAGTGCGGCCTACGAGCAGTACTTC.

The chain links TRBV5-1 to TRBJ1-3; D unresolved. The germline V and J ends were trimmed by 4 bases and 1 base, with 12 bases remaining between them. The CDR3 contains 15 residues. CDR1 is SGHRS, CDR2 YFSETQ, per germline. The CDR3 DNA sequence: TGCGCCAGCAGCAACGACCCCGGGTCTGGAAACACCATATATTTT. Translation gives CASSNDPGSGNTIYF.

The rearrangement uses TRBV19 and TRBJ2-4, with D unresolved. Germline-derived CDR1 and CDR2 are LNHDA and SQIVND (reference sequence). The CDR3 consists of 14 residues. With 5 bases removed from V and 4 bases from J, the gap between germline ends came to 12 bases. The CDR3 here is CASSDSGGKNIQYF. The CDR3 DNA follows: TGTGCCAGTAGTGACTCCGGCGGAAAAAACATTCAGTACTTC.

V is TRBV19 and J is TRBJ2-7, with D perhaps being TRBD1 or TRBD2 (5 bases each). Germline values: CDR1 LNHDA, CDR2 SQIVND (reference sequence). Trimming pared 4 bases from V and 7 bases from J, leaving 26 bases between. The CDR3 has 17 amino acids. CDR3 bases: TGTGCCAGTAGTACCCGTCTCATGGGACGTGGGGTTTGGGAGCAGTACTTC. This codes for CASSTRLMGRGVWEQYF.

The V gene is TRBV6-5, the J gene TRBJ1-5; 7 bases map to TRBD1. The CDR3 extends over 11 amino acids. V lost 5 bases, J lost 11 bases, and 3 bases stayed unmatched. CDR1 and CDR2 from the germline V gene are MNHEY and SVGAGI. The CDR3 loop reads CASSQGGTQHF. CDR3 DNA: TGTGCCAGCAGTCAGGGGGGGACCCAGCATTTT.

This sequence joins TRBV20-1 and TRBJ2-3; D gene unclear. From germline, CDR1 is DFQATT and CDR2 SNEGSKA (reference sequence). V shed 5 bases and J shed 6 bases, with 6 bases lying between them. The CDR3 is 10 residues long. The CDR3 DNA follows: TGCAGTGCTTACCACGATACGCAGTATTTT. Translation: CSAYHDTQYF.

Of note for this clone: Other DNA sequences within the sample encode an identical CDR3. The chain recombines TRBV5-5 with TRBJ1-4, with no clear D. The germline V and J ends were trimmed by 2 bases and 0 bases, with 5 bases remaining between them. This CDR3 is 14 amino acids long. CDR1 is SGHKS, CDR2 YYEKEE, per germline (reference sequence). The CDR3 reads CASSLSATNEKLFF. CDR3 bases: TGTGCCAGCAGCTTATCGGCAACTAATGAAAAACTGTTTTTT.

The CDR3 bases are TGTGCCAGCAGATCCTTCGATACGCAGTATTTT. It specifies CASRSFDTQYF. The chain joins TRBV2 to TRBJ2-3, with D unclear. V gave up 6 bases and J gave up 6 bases, with 7 bases separating them. Germline V gene data show CDR1 as SNHLY and CDR2 as FYNNEI. CDR3 size: 11 residues. Variable domain in full (rest from reference TRBV2 and TRBJ2-3): EPEVTQTPSHQVTQMGQEVILRCVPISNHLYFYWYRQILGQKVEFLVSFYNNEISEKSEIFDDQFSVERPDGSNFTLKIRSTKLEDSAMYFCASRSFDTQYFGPGTRLTVL.

The chain combines TRBV7-2 with TRBJ2-3; possibly TRBD1 for D (5 bases). The CDR3 spans 14 residues. CDR1 is SGHTA, CDR2 FQGNSA, per germline. The V end lost 5 bases, the J end lost 2 bases, and 11 bases lay between the germline ends. The CDR3 here is CASSVRVYTDTQYF. DNA for the CDR3: TGTGCCAGCAGCGTCAGGGTTTACACAGATACGCAGTATTTT. Looking up the rest from reference TRBV7-2 and TRBJ2-3 gives the full variable domain: GAGVSQSPSNKVTEKGKDVELRCDPISGHTALYWYRQSLGQGLEFLIYFQGNSAPDKSGLPSDRFSAERTGGSVSTLTIQRTQQEDSAVYLCASSVRVYTDTQYFGPGTRLTVL.

The chain has TRBV5-4 and TRBJ2-2, with TRBD2 matching over 12 bases. J lost 3 bases, V lost 0 bases, and 12 bases had no gene match. CDR1 SGHNT and CDR2 YYREEE come from the germline V gene (reference sequence). The CDR3 has 20 amino acids. CDR3 protein: CASSLAGLAGGPGYTGELFF. In nucleotides, the CDR3 is TGTGCCAGCAGCTTGGCCGGGCTAGCGGGAGGGCCGGGGTACACCGGGGAGCTGTTTTTT. The full variable domain, with the rest looked up from reference TRBV5-4 and TRBJ2-2, is ETGVTQSPTHLIKTRGQQVTLRCSSQSGHNTVSWYQQALGQGPQFIFQYYREEENGRGNFPPRFSGLQFPNYSSELNVNALELDDSALYLCASSLAGLAGGPGYTGELFFGEGSRLTVL.

V and J are TRBV19 and TRBJ1-1, with D unclear. V gave up 6 bases and J gave up 1 base, with 15 bases separating them. Germline assignment: CDR1 LNHDA and CDR2 SQIVND (reference sequence). The CDR3 is made up of 15 amino acids. CDR3 sequence (DNA): TGTGCCAGTAGACAGCGAGGCGGCGAGAACACTGAAGCTTTCTTT. Its translation is CASRQRGGENTEAFF.

V gene TRBV29-1 combines with J gene TRBJ1-2; TRBD1 is a possible D gene (5 bases). CDR1 and CDR2 (germline): SQVTM, ANQGSEA. The CDR3 spans 13 residues. Trimming cost V 2 bases and J 8 bases, with 15 bases left between them. CDR3 coding DNA: TGCAGCGTTGAACTTCGGGGGATGGGGGGCTACACCTTC. It is translated as CSVELRGMGGYTF.

V and J are TRBV11-3 and TRBJ2-2; D may be TRBD1 (7 bases). The CDR3 is made up of 18 amino acids. Germline V CDR1 and CDR2: SGHNT, YENEEA. Trimming took 3 bases from V and 0 from J, leaving 17 bases between them. The chain's CDR3 is CASSLGGQYYANTGELFF. As DNA, the CDR3 is TGTGCCAGCAGCTTGGGGGGACAGTATTATGCGAACACCGGGGAGCTGTTTTTT.

Regarding this clone: This sample also contains other DNA sequences that code for the same CDR3. This rearrangement joins TRBV7-2 to TRBJ1-5; no reliable D call. Trimming shortened V by 2 bases and J by 3 bases, and 8 bases separated the two germline ends. The CDR3 runs to 14 residues. Germline values: CDR1 SGHTA, CDR2 FQGNSA. The CDR3 nucleotides are TGTGCCAGCAGCTTATCCCGGGACAATCAGCCCCAGCATTTT. Protein sequence: CASSLSRDNQPQHF.

V and J are TRBV30 and TRBJ2-3; D is unresolved. The CDR3 runs to 12 residues. CDR1 and CDR2 (germline): GTSNPN, SVGIG (reference sequence). V lost 4 bases to trimming and J lost 2 bases, with 7 bases between them. The CDR3 DNA follows: TGTGCCTGGACGCGTCTCACAGATACGCAGTATTTT. Residues: CAWTRLTDTQYF.

This chain connects TRBV7-2 to TRBJ2-3, with 12 bases matching TRBD2. V gave up 3 bases and J gave up 1 base; unmatched junction bases: 5. This CDR3 contains 17 residues. From germline, CDR1 is SGHTA and CDR2 FQGNSA. The chain's CDR3 is CASSFRTSGIGTDTQYF. The CDR3 nucleotides read TGTGCCAGCAGCTTCCGGACTAGCGGGATTGGCACAGATACGCAGTATTTT.

With regard to this clone: The sample carries other DNA sequences with the same CDR3. The chain employs TRBV18 and TRBJ1-1; 8 bases are shared with TRBD1. V shed 2 bases and J 5 bases; nucleotides not matched to a gene: 1. The CDR3 length is 13 residues. Germline-derived CDR1 and CDR2 are KGHSH and LQKENI. CDR3 sequence (DNA): TGTGCCAGCTCACCAGACAGGGGAACTGAAGCTTTCTTT. Encoded protein: CASSPDRGTEAFF.

About this clone itself: Other nucleotide sequences in the sample specify the same CDR3. The gene calls are TRBV6-5 and TRBJ1-2; maybe TRBD1 (5 bases). The CDR3 covers 15 residues. Germline assignment: CDR1 MNHEY and CDR2 SVGAGI. Deletions cut 5 bases from V and 2 bases from J, with 15 bases between. The CDR3 coding sequence is TGTGCCAGCAGTCGCGGGACGAAGTCCAACTATGGCTACACCTTC. It is translated as CASSRGTKSNYGYTF.